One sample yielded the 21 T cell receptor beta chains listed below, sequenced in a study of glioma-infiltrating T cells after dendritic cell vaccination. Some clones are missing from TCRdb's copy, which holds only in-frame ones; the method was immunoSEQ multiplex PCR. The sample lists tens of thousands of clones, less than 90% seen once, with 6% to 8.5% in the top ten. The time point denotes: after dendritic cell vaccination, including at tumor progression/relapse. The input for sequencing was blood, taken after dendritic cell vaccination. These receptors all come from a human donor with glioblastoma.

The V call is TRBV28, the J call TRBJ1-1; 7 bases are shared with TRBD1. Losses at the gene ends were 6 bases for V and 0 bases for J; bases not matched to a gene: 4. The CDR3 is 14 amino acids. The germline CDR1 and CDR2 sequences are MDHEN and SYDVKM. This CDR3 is CASRLQGLNTEAFF. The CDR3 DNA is TGTGCCAGCAGACTACAGGGGTTGAACACTGAAGCTTTCTTT. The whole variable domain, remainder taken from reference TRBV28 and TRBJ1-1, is DVKVTQSSRYLVKRTGEKVFLECVQDMDHENMFWYRQDPGLGLRLIYFSYDVKMKEKGDIPEGYSVSREKKERFSLILESASTNQTSMYLCASRLQGLNTEAFFGQGTRLTVV.

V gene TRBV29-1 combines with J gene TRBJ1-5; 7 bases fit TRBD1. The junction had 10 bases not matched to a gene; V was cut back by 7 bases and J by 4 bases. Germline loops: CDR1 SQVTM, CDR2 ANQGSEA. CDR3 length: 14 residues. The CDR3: CSAWTGASNQPQHF. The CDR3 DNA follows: TGCAGCGCCTGGACAGGAGCCTCAAATCAGCCCCAGCATTTT.

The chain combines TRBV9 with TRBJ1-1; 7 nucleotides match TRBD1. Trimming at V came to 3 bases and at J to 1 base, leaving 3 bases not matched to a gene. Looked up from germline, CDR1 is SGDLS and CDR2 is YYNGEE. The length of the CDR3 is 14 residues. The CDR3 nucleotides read TGTGCCAGCAGCGCCAGGACAGGGAACACTGAAGCTTTCTTT. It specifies CASSARTGNTEAFF.

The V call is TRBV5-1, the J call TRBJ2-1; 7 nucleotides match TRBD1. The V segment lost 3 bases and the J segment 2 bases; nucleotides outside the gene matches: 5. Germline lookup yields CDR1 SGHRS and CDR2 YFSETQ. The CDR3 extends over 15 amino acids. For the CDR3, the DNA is TGCGCCAGCAGCTCATCGGGACAGACCTACAATGAGCAGTTCTTC. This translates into CASSSSGQTYNEQFF.

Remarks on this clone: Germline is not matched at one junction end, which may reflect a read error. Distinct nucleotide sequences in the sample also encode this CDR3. The CDR3 region has the DNA TGTGCCAGCAGTACAGTAGCGGGGGAGAGCACAGATACACAGTATTTT. Protein product: CASSTVAGESTDTQYF. This chain joins TRBV6-4 and TRBJ2-3; 9 bases are a match to TRBD2. From germline, CDR1 is MRHNA and CDR2 SNTAGT. The CDR3 has 16 residues.

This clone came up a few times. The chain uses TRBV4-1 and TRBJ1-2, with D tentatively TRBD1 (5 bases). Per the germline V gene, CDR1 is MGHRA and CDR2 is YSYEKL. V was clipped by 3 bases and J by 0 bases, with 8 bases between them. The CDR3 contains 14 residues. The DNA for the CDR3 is TGCGCCAGCAGCCAGACGACAGCTAACTATGGCTACACCTTC. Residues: CASSQTTANYGYTF.

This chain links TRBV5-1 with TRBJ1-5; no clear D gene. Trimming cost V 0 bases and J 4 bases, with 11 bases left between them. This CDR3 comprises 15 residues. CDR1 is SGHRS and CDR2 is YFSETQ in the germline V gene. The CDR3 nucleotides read TGCGCCAGCAGCTTGGGTATGGGGAGTAATCAGCCCCAGCATTTT. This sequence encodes CASSLGMGSNQPQHF.

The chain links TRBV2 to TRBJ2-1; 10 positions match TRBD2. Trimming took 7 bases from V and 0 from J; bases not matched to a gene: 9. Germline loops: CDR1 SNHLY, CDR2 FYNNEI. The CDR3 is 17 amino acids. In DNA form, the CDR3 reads TGTGCCAGCACCAGAGCTAGCGGGGGACCCTCCTACAATGAGCAGTTCTTC. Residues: CASTRASGGPSYNEQFF.

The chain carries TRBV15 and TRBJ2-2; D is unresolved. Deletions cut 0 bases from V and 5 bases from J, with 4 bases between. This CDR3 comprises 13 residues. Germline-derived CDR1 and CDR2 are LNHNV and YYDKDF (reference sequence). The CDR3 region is CATSRDYTGELFF. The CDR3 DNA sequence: TGTGCCACCAGCAGAGATTATACCGGGGAGCTGTTTTTT. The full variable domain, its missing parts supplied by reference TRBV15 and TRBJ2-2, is DAMVIQNPRYQVTQFGKPVTLSCSQTLNHNVMYWYQQKSSQAPKLLFHYYDKDFNNEADTPDNFQSRRPNTSFCFLDIRSPGLGDTAMYLCATSRDYTGELFFGEGSRLTVL.

The CDR3: CASSLERAGASYGYTF. CDR3 in DNA: TGTGCCAGCAGCTTAGAAAGGGCAGGGGCTAGCTATGGCTACACCTTC. The V gene is TRBV7-8, the J gene TRBJ1-2; perhaps TRBD1 as D (6 bases). Germline loops: CDR1 SGHVS, CDR2 FQNEAQ. The germline V and J ends were trimmed by 1 base and 4 bases, with 16 bases remaining between them. This CDR3 has 16 amino acids.

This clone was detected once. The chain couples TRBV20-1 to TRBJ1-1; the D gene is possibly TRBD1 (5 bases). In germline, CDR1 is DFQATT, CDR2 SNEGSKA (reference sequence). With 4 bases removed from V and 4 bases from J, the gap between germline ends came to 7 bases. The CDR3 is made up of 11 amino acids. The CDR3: CSAKGATEAFF. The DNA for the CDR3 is TGCAGTGCTAAAGGGGCCACTGAAGCTTTCTTT.

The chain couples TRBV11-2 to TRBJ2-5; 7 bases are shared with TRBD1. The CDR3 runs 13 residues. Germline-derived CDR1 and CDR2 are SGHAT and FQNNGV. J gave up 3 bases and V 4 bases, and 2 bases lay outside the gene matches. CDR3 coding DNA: TGTGCCAGCAGCTCTGACAGGGAAGAGACCCAGTACTTC. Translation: CASSSDREETQYF.

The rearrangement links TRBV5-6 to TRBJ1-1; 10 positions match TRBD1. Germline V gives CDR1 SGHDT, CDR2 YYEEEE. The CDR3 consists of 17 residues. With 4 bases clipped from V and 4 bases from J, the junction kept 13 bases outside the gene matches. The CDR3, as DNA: TGTGCCAGCAGCCCCCTCGGGACAGGGGTCGGGGTCACTGAAGCTTTCTTT. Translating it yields CASSPLGTGVGVTEAFF.

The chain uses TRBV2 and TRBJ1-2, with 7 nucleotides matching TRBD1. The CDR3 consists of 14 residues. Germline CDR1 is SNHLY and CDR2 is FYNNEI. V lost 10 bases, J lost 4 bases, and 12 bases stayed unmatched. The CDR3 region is CATPRDRDGYGYTF. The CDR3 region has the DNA TGTGCCACCCCGCGCGACAGGGATGGCTATGGCTACACCTTC.

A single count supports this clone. CDR3 nucleotide sequence: TGTGCCAGCAGTGATATCCAGCGGGGTGCAGATACGCAGTATTTT. It specifies CASSDIQRGADTQYF. This chain joins TRBV6-1 and TRBJ2-3; 7 bases fit TRBD2. The V gene's germline CDR1 is MNHNS and CDR2 SASEGT. CDR3 length: 15 residues. V was clipped by 3 bases and J by 4 bases; unmatched bases: 7.

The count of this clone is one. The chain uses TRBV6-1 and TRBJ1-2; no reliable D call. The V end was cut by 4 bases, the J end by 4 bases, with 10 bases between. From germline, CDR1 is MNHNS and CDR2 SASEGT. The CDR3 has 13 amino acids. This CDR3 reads CASSVQLTYGYTF. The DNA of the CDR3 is TGTGCCAGCAGTGTACAGTTAACCTATGGCTACACCTTC.

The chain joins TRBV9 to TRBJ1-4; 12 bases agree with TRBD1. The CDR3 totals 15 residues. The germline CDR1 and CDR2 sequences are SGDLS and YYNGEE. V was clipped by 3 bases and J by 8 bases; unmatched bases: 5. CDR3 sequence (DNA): TGTGCCAGCAGCGGCTCCGGGACAGGGGGCGAAAAACTGTTTTTT. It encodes CASSGSGTGGEKLFF.

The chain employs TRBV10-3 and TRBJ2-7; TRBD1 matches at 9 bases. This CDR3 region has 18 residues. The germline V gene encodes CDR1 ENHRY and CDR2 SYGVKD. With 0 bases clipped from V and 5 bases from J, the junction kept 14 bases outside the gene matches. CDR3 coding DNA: TGTGCCATCAGTGAGTCGACGTGGGGACAGGGTGTGACCGACGAGCAGTACTTC. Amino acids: CAISESTWGQGVTDEQYF.

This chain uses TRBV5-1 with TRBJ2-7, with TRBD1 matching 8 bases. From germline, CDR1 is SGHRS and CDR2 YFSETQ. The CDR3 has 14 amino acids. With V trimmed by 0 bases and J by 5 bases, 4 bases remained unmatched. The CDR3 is CASSLGTGFHEQYF. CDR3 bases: TGCGCCAGCAGCTTGGGGACAGGGTTTCACGAGCAGTACTTC.

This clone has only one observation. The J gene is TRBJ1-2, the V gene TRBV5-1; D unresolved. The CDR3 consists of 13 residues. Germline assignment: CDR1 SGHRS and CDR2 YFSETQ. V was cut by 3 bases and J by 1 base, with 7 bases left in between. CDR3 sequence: CASSSIDNYGYTF. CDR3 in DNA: TGCGCCAGCAGCTCCATAGATAACTATGGCTACACCTTC.

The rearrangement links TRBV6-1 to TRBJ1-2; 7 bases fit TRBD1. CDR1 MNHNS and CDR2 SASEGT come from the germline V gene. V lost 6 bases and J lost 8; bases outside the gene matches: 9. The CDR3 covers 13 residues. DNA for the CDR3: TGTGCCAGCAGCGATCAGGGGGTAGAAGGCTACACCTTC. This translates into CASSDQGVEGYTF.